The rows below give T cell receptor beta chains drawn from one sample of a study of cytomegalovirus exposure and HLA in healthy donors. The method was immunoSEQ multiplex PCR; TCRdb's version includes in-frame clones alone and lacks a portion of them. Counted here are some 110,000 clones, 65% to 80% occurring once; the ten biggest clones make up approximately 4.4%. The sequenced sample consisted of PBMCs. These receptors all come from a man under 40 in good health and CMV-seropositive. Both conserved end residues are part of each CDR3. The order of the fields is clone size, V gene, D gene, J gene, CDR3 DNA, CDR3 protein. The D gene is left open where the match is weak. Expanded clones are given a class, and other clones once, few, many or no size at all.

abundance: .; v_gene: TRBV11-2; d_gene: TRBD1; j_gene: TRBJ1-5; CDR3nt: TGTGCCAGCAGCTTAGATGGCGCAGGGGGCAGCAATCAGCCCCAGCATTTT; CDR3aa: CASSLDGAGGSNQPQHF
abundance: .; v_gene: TRBV11-2; d_gene: TRBD2; j_gene: TRBJ2-2; CDR3nt: TGTGCCAGCAGCTTCCGTGGACTAGCGGACACCGGGGAGCTGTTTTTT; CDR3aa: CASSFRGLADTGELFF
abundance: few; v_gene: TRBV7-6; d_gene: .; j_gene: TRBJ2-5; CDR3nt: TGTGCCAGCAGCTTAGTGGGGGGAGAGACCCAGTACTTC; CDR3aa: CASSLVGGETQYF
abundance: .; v_gene: TRBV30; d_gene: TRBD1; j_gene: TRBJ1-6; CDR3nt: TGTGCCTGGACAGGGGGGAATTCACCCCTCCACTTT; CDR3aa: CAWTGGNSPLHF
abundance: once; v_gene: TRBV5-1; d_gene: .; j_gene: TRBJ1-1; CDR3nt: TGCGCCAGCAGCTTGGGCATAGGCCTGGACACTGAGGCTTTCTTT; CDR3aa: CASSLGIGLDTEAFF
abundance: .; v_gene: TRBV29-1; d_gene: .; j_gene: TRBJ1-5; CDR3nt: TGCAGCGTCGCATTGGACACAGGTTTCAATCAGCCCCAGCATTTT; CDR3aa: CSVALDTGFNQPQHF
abundance: once; v_gene: TRBV29-1; d_gene: TRBD1; j_gene: TRBJ1-5; CDR3nt: TGCAGCGTTAGAGGGACAGGAGACCGAGAGGGGTATAGCAATCAGCCCCAGCATTTT; CDR3aa: CSVRGTGDREGYSNQPQHF
abundance: .; v_gene: TRBV6-1; d_gene: .; j_gene: TRBJ1-1; CDR3nt: TGTGCCAGCAGTGAACCGCGGTATCAAGAGGGTACTGAAGCTTTCTTT; CDR3aa: CASSEPRYQEGTEAFF
abundance: .; v_gene: TRBV5-1; d_gene: TRBD2; j_gene: TRBJ2-3; CDR3nt: TGCGCCAGCAGCAAGGGACTAGCGGGGGGCCGAGCAGATACGCAGTATTTT; CDR3aa: CASSKGLAGGRADTQYF
abundance: .; v_gene: TRBV9; d_gene: .; j_gene: TRBJ2-2; CDR3nt: TGTGCCAGCAGTGGGACTGTGTACGGGGAGCTGTTTTTT; CDR3aa: CASSGTVYGELFF
abundance: .; v_gene: TRBV30; d_gene: TRBD1; j_gene: TRBJ1-2; CDR3nt: TGTGCCTGGAGTGCAACTCGACAGGGGGTAGGCTACACCTTC; CDR3aa: CAWSATRQGVGYTF
abundance: .; v_gene: TRBV27; d_gene: .; j_gene: TRBJ2-7; CDR3nt: TGTGCCAGCAGGGGAATGGAGGCCGGGGGAAGCTCCTACGAGCAGTACTTC; CDR3aa: CASRGMEAGGSSYEQYF
abundance: once; v_gene: TRBV5-4; d_gene: .; j_gene: TRBJ2-7; CDR3nt: TGTGCCAGCAGCTTGGATTACAGGGAAAACGAGCAGTACTTC; CDR3aa: CASSLDYRENEQYF
abundance: .; v_gene: TRBV5-1; d_gene: TRBD1; j_gene: TRBJ1-6; CDR3nt: TGCGCCAGCAGCCCAGCCCGGGACAGAAATAATTCACCCCTCCACTTT; CDR3aa: CASSPARDRNNSPLHF